This T cell receptor beta chain was sequenced for a study of cytomegalovirus exposure and HLA in healthy donors. General observations from the study: Earlier analysis looked at TCR beta V segments, and most were productive about 87% or about 30% of the time. The study labeled under 200 TCR beta chains cytomegalovirus-associated.

The PCR had 60 Vbeta and 13 Jbeta primers. Assay: immunoSEQ multiplex PCR; the TCRdb copy retains only in-frame clones and omits some. Among approximately 110,000 clones listed, around two thirds were seen once. Germline V gene sequence: CDR1 SNHLY, CDR2 FYNNEI. Trimming removed 6 bases from V and 0 bases from J, with 11 bases in between. The CDR3 contains 15 residues. In regard to this clone: Its target is unknown.

The receptor was isolated from a man in his 60s in good health and CMV-seropositive. Sequencing used PBMCs. This chain joins TRBV2 and TRBJ2-2; possibly TRBD1 for D (5 bases). The CDR3 DNA reads as TGTGCCAGCAGACCCACAGGCGCGAACACCGGGGAGCTGTTTTTT. Amino acids: CASRPTGANTGELFF.